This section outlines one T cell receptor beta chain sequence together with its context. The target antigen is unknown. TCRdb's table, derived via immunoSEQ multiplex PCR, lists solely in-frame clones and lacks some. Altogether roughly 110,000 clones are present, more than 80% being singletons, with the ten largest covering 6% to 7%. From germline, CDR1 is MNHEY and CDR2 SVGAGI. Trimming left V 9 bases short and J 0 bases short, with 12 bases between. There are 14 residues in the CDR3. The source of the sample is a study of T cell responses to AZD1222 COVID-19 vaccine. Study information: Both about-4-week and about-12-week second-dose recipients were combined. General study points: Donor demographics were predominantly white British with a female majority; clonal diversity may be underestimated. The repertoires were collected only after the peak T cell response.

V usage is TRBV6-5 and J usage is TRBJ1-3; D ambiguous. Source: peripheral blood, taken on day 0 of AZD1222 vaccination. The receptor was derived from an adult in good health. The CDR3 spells CASREMSSGNTIYF. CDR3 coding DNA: TGTGCCAGTCGGGAAATGAGCTCTGGAAACACCATATATTTT.